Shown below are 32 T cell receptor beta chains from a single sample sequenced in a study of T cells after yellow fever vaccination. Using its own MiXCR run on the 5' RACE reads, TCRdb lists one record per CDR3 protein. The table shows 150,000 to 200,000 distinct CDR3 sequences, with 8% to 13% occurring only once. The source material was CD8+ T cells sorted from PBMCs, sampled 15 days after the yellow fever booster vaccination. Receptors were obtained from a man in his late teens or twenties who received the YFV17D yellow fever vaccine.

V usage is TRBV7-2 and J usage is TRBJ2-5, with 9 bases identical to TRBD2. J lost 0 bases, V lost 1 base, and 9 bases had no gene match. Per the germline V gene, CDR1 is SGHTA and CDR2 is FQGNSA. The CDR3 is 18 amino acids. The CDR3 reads CASSLGLRLAGNQETQYF. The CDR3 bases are TGTGCCAGCAGCTTAGGGTTAAGGCTAGCGGGAAACCAAGAGACCCAGTACTTC.

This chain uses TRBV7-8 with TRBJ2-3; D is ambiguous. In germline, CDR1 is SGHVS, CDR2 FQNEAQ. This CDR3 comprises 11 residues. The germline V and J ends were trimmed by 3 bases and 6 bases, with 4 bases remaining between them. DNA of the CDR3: TGTGCCAGCAGCTTGTGGGATACGCAGTATTTT. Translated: CASSLWDTQYF.

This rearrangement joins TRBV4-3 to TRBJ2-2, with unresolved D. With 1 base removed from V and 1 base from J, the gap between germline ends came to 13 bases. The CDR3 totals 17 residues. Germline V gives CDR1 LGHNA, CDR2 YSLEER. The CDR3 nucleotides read TGCGCCAGCAGCCAAGTAGGACGTTACGAGAACACCGGGGAGCTGTTTTTT. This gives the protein CASSQVGRYENTGELFF.

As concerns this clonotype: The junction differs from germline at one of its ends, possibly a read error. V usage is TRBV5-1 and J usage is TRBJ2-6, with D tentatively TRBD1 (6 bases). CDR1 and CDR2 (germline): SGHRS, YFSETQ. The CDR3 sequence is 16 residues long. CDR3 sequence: CASTLAQGPGANVLTF. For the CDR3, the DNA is TGCGCCAGCACCTTGGCCCAGGGGCCTGGGGCCAACGTCCTGACTTTC. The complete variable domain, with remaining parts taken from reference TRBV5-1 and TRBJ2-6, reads KAGVTQTPRYLIKTRGQQVTLSCSPISGHRSVSWYQQTPGQGLQFLFEYFSETQRNKGNFPGRFSGRQFSNSRSEMNVSTLELGDSALYLCASTLAQGPGANVLTFGAGSRLTVL.

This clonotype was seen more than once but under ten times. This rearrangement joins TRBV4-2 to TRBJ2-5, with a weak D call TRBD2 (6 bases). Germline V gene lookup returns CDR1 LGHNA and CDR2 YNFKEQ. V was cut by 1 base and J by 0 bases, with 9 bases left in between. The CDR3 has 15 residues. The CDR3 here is CASSQGSGDQETQYF. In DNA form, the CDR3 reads TGTGCCAGCAGCCAAGGGTCGGGGGACCAAGAGACCCAGTACTTC.

The DNA for the CDR3 is TGTGCCAGCGGACTATTAGCGGGGGGTACTCAAGAGACCCAGTACTTC. As protein: CASGLLAGGTQETQYF. The chain combines TRBV7-9 with TRBJ2-5; TRBD2 aligns across 10 bases. Trimming took 8 bases from V and 2 from J; bases not matched to a gene: 11. The CDR3 extends over 16 amino acids. Germline CDR1 reads SEHNR; CDR2 reads FQNEAQ (reference sequence).

CDR3 loop: CASRLVQIFQPQHF. The CDR3 coding sequence is TGTGCCAGCCGGTTAGTGCAGATTTTTCAGCCCCAGCATTTT. V and J are TRBV28 and TRBJ1-5; D remains ambiguous. The CDR3 spans 14 residues. V was cut by 8 bases and J by 6 bases, with 17 bases left in between. Germline V gene sequence: CDR1 MDHEN, CDR2 SYDVKM.

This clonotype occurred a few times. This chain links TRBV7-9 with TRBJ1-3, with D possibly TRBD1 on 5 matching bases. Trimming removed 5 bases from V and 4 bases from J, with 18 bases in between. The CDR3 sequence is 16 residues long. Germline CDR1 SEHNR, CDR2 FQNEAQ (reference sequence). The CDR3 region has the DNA TGTGCCAGCAGCCCTCCCGGGGGGGAGAGCGGAAACACCATATATTTT. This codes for CASSPPGGESGNTIYF.

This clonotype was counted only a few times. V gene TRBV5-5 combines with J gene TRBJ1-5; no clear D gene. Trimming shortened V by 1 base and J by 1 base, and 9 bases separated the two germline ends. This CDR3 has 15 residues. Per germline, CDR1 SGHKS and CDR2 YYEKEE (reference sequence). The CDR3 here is CASSLSDTSNQPQHF. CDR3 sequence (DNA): TGTGCCAGCAGCTTGAGTGACACGAGCAATCAGCCCCAGCATTTT. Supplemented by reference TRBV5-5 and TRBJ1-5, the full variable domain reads DAGVTQSPTHLIKTRGQQVTLRCSPISGHKSVSWYQQVLGQGPQFIFQYYEKEERGRGNFPDRFSARQFPNYSSELNVNALLLGDSALYLCASSLSDTSNQPQHFGDGTRLSIL.

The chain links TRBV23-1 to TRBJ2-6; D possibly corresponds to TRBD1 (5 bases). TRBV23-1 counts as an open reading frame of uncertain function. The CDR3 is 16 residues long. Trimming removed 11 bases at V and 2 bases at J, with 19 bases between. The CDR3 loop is CAGHRRAQTGANVLTF. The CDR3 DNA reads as TGCGCCGGCCACAGGCGTGCCCAGACTGGGGCCAACGTCCTGACTTTC.

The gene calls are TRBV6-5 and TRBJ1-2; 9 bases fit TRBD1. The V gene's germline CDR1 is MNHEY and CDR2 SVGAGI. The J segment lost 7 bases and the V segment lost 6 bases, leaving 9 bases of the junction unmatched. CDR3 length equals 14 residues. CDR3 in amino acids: CASRSGTGFGGYTF. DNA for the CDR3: TGTGCCAGCAGATCCGGGACAGGGTTTGGTGGCTACACCTTC.

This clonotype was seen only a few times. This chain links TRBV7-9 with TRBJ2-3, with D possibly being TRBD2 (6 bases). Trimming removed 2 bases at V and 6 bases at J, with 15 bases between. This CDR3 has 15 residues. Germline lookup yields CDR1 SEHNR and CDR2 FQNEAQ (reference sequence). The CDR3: CASSLIRREGDTQYF. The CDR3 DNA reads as TGTGCCAGCAGCTTAATAAGGAGGGAAGGGGATACGCAGTATTTT. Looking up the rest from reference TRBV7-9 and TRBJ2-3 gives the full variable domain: DTGVSQNPRHKITKRGQNVTFRCDPISEHNRLYWYRQTLGQGPEFLTYFQNEAQLEKSRLLSDRFSAERPKGSFSTLEIQRTEQGDSAMYLCASSLIRREGDTQYFGPGTRLTVL.

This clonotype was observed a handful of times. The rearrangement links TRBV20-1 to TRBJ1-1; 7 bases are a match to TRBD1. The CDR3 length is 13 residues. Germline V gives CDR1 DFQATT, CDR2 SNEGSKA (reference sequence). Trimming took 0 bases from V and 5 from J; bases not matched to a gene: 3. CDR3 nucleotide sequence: TGCAGTGCTAGAGAGACAGGGTGGACTGAAGCTTTCTTT. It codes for CSARETGWTEAFF.

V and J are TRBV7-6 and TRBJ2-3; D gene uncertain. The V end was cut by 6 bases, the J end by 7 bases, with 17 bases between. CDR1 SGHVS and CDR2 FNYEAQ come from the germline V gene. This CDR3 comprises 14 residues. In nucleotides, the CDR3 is TGTGCCAGCAGAGACCTGGACGGACCGCATACGCAGTATTTT. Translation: CASRDLDGPHTQYF. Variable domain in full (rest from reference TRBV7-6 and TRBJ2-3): GAGVSQSPRYKVTKRGQDVALRCDPISGHVSLYWYRQALGQGPEFLTYFNYEAQQDKSGLPNDRFSAERPEGSISTLTIQRTEQRDSAMYRCASRDLDGPHTQYFGPGTRLTVL.

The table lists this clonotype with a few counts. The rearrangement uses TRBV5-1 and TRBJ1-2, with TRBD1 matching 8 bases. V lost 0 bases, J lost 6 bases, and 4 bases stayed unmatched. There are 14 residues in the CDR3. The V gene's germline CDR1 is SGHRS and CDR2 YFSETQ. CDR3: CASSLEMDRDGYTF. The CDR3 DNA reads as TGCGCCAGCAGCTTGGAAATGGACAGGGATGGCTACACCTTC.

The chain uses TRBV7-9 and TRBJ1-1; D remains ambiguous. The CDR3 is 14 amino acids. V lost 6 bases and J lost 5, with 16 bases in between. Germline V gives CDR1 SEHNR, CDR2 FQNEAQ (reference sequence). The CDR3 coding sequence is TGTGCCAGCAGGCCGCGGATAGAAGATACTGAAGCTTTCTTT. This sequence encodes CASRPRIEDTEAFF.

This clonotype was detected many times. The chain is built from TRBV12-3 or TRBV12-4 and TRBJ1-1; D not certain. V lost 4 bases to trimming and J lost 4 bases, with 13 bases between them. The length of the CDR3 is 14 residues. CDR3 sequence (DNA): TGTGCCAGCAGTTGGCCAACTCGAGGCACTGAAGCTTTCTTT. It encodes CASSWPTRGTEAFF.

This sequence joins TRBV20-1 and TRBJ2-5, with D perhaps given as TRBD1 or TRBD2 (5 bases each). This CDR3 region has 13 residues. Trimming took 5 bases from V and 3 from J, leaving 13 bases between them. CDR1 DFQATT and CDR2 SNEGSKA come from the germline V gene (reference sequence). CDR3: CSAGTPTKETQYF. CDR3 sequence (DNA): TGCAGTGCTGGGACCCCGACCAAAGAGACCCAGTACTTC.

CDR3 sequence reads: CASNLCPQGAYEQYV. CDR3 coding DNA: TGTGCCAGCAATCTTTGTCCGCAGGGGGCCTACGAGCAGTACGTC. J is TRBJ2-7 and V is TRBV6-5; 7 positions agree with TRBD1. This CDR3 contains 15 residues. Looked up from germline, CDR1 is MNHEY and CDR2 is SVGAGI. V lost 7 bases and J lost 2; bases outside the gene matches: 11.

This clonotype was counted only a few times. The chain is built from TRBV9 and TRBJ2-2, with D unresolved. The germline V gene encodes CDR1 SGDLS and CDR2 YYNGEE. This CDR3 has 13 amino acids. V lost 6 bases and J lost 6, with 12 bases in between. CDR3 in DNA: TGTGCCAGCACCGAGAGTGGGGCCGGGGAGCTGTTTTTT. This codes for CASTESGAGELFF.

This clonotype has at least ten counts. The CDR3 DNA follows: TGTGCCAGCAGTCCGACCAGGGGAGGGCACAACAATGAGCAGTTCTTC. Amino acid sequence: CASSPTRGGHNNEQFF. This chain uses TRBV27 with TRBJ2-1, with a tentative D call TRBD2 (7 bases). Between the trimmed V and J ends, which lost 5 bases and 5 bases, there was a span of 19 bases. The CDR3 has 16 residues. CDR1 MNHEY and CDR2 SMNVEV come from the germline V gene (reference sequence).

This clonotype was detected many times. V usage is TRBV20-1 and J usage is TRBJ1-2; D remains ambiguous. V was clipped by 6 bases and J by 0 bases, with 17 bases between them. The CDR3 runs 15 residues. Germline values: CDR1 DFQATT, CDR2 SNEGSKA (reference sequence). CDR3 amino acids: CSARRVGPANYGYTF. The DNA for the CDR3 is TGCAGTGCGCGAAGGGTCGGTCCCGCTAACTATGGCTACACCTTC.

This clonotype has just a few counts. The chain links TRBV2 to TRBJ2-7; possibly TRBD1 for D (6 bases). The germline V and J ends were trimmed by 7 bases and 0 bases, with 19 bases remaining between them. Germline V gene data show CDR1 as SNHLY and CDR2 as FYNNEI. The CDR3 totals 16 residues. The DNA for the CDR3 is TGTGCCAGCACCGAGATAGGGACAAGGAGCTCCTACGAGCAGTACGTC. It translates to CASTEIGTRSSYEQYV.

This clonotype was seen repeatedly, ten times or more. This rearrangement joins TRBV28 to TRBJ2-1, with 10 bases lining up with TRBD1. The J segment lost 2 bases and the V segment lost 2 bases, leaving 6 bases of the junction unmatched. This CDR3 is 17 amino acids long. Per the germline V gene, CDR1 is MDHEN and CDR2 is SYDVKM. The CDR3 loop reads CASSLGLGTGAYNEQFF. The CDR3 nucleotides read TGTGCCAGCAGTTTAGGGCTTGGGACAGGGGCCTACAATGAGCAGTTCTTC.

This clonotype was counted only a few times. CDR3 protein: CASSLAAGGNQPQHF. The DNA for the CDR3 is TGTGCCAGCAGCCTCGCGGCAGGGGGCAATCAGCCCCAGCATTTT. The chain combines TRBV21-1 with TRBJ1-5. TRBV21-1 is termed a pseudogene. CDR3 length: 15 amino acids.

Written as DNA, the CDR3 is TGTGCCAGCAGCCCAGAGGGGTCTTGGGTGACTAGCACAGATACGCAGTATTTT. Translated, it gives CASSPEGSWVTSTDTQYF. The chain couples TRBV7-9 to TRBJ2-3; the D call may be TRBD1 or TRBD2 (5 bases each). CDR3 length: 18 residues. The V gene lost 5 bases and the J gene lost 0 bases, with 21 bases spanning the gap. Germline lookup yields CDR1 SEHNR and CDR2 FQNEAQ (reference sequence).

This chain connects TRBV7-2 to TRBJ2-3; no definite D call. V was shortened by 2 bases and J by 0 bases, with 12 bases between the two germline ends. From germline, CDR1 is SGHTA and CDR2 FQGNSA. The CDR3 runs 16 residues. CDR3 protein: CASSLTRGRSTDTQYF. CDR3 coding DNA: TGTGCCAGCAGCTTAACCCGCGGCCGTAGCACAGATACGCAGTATTTT.

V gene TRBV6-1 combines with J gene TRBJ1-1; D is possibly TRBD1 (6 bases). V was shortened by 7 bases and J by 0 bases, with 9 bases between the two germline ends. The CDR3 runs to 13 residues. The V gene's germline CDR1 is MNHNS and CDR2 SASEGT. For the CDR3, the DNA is TGTGCCAGCAAAGGGACAATGAACACTGAAGCTTTCTTT. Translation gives CASKGTMNTEAFF.

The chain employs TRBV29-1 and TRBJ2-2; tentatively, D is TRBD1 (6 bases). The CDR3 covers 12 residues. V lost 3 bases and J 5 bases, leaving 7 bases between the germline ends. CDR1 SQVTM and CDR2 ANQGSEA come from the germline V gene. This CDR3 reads CSVEGATGELFF. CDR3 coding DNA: TGCAGCGTTGAGGGGGCGACCGGGGAGCTGTTTTTT.

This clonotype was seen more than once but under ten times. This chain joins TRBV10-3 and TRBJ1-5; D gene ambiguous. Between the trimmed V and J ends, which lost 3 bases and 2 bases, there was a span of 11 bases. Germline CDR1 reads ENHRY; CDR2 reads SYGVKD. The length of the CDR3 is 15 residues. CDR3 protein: CAISERVDGNQPQHF. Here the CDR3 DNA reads TGTGCCATCAGTGAAAGGGTGGATGGCAATCAGCCCCAGCATTTT.

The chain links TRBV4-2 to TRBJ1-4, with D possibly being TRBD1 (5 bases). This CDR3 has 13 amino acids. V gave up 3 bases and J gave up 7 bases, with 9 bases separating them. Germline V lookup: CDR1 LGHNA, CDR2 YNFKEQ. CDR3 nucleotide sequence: TGTGCCAGCAGCCACTATAGGGGTGAAAAACTGTTTTTT. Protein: CASSHYRGEKLFF.

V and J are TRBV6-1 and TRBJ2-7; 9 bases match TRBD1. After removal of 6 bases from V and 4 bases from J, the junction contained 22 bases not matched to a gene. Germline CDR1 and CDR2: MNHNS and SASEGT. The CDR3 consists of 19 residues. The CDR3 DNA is TGTGCCAGCAGCCTTCCCGACCCGGGACAGGGCAAATACTTTTACGAGCAGTACGTC. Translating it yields CASSLPDPGQGKYFYEQYV.